The next 26 T cell receptor beta chains were all read from a single sample in a study of T cells after yellow fever vaccination. TCRdb independently ran MiXCR on the 5' RACE reads; one entry per CDR3 protein. The data show fewer than 150,000 distinct CDR3 sequences, around 6.7% seen once. The sample in question was CD4+ T cells sorted from PBMCs, obtained about 41 days after the first yellow fever vaccination. The receptors shown here come from a man aged 18 to 30 who received the YFV17D yellow fever vaccine.

In this sample, this clonotype turned up many times. The chain joins TRBV20-1 to TRBJ2-3; D possibly corresponds to TRBD1 (6 bases). Trimming left V 8 bases short and J 4 bases short, with 25 bases between. The CDR3 sequence is 16 residues long. The V gene's germline CDR1 is DFQATT and CDR2 SNEGSKA (reference sequence). CDR3 amino acids: CSRHLPGHRAPDTQYF. The CDR3 DNA follows: TGCAGTCGCCATCTCCCGGGACATAGGGCTCCAGATACGCAGTATTTT.

As regards this clonotype: This sequence may be a read error, since a much larger clone differs from it by one base. The V and J genes are TRBV6-5 and TRBJ1-2; D unclear. V was trimmed by 0 bases and J by 10 bases, leaving 12 bases between them. CDR3 length: 13 amino acids. The germline V gene has CDR1 MNHEY and CDR2 SVGAGI. The CDR3 region is CASSYSRAYFYTF. Here the CDR3 DNA reads TGTGCCAGCAGTTACTCGAGGGCGTACTTCTACACCTTC.

V usage is TRBV18 and J usage is TRBJ2-5; D uncertain. The CDR3 has 13 amino acids. CDR1 is KGHSH, CDR2 LQKENI, per germline. The ends were cut back, 5 bases at V and 2 bases at J, with 9 bases in the middle. The CDR3 sequence is CASSMGNQETQYF. For the CDR3, the DNA is TGTGCCAGCTCAATGGGGAATCAAGAGACCCAGTACTTC.

This clonotype was observed many times. V gene TRBV4-3 combines with J gene TRBJ1-2; D gene uncertain. Germline V gene lookup returns CDR1 LGHNA and CDR2 YSLEER. V lost 3 bases and J 7 bases, leaving 12 bases between the germline ends. This CDR3 contains 13 residues. The CDR3: CASSHSSSSGYTF. For the CDR3, the DNA is TGCGCCAGCAGCCACTCTTCCTCAAGTGGCTACACCTTC.

There are many counts of this clonotype. For the CDR3, the DNA is TGTGCCAGCAGCCCCTCTCCGGCCGGGACAGGGATCGGTCGGGAACTGTTTTTT. This translates into CASSPSPAGTGIGRELFF. This sequence joins TRBV3-1 and TRBJ1-4, with 9 bases lining up with TRBD1. The V and J ends lost 4 bases and 12 bases, in that order; junction bases with no gene match: 21. The CDR3 runs to 18 residues. The germline V gene encodes CDR1 LGHDT and CDR2 YNNKEL (reference sequence).

The sample holds many counts of this clonotype. The chain recombines TRBV4-1 with TRBJ2-2; TRBD2 aligns across 8 bases. The germline V gene encodes CDR1 MGHRA and CDR2 YSYEKL. Trimming removed 5 bases from V and 0 bases from J; junction bases left unmatched: 5. The CDR3 extends over 16 amino acids. This CDR3 reads CASSTGGRANTGELFF. The CDR3 DNA reads as TGCGCCAGCAGCACGGGGGGGAGGGCGAACACCGGGGAGCTGTTTTTT.

This clonotype was seen at least ten times. The chain uses TRBV19 and TRBJ1-6; D gene ambiguous. The ends were cut back, 6 bases at V and 2 bases at J, with 11 bases in the middle. This CDR3 has 15 residues. Germline values: CDR1 LNHDA, CDR2 SQIVND (reference sequence). The chain's CDR3 is CASREGSTYNSPLHF. CDR3 nucleotides: TGTGCCAGTAGGGAAGGGTCGACCTATAATTCACCCCTCCACTTT.

Many counts were recorded for this clonotype. The chain recombines TRBV7-8 with TRBJ2-7; no clear D gene. The CDR3 contains 13 residues. V shed 3 bases and J shed 2 bases, with 8 bases lying between them. In germline, CDR1 is SGHVS, CDR2 FQNEAQ. CDR3 sequence (DNA): TGTGCCAGCAGCTTGGCGGATACCTACGAGCAGTACGTC. It translates to CASSLADTYEQYV.

The rearrangement uses TRBV5-1 and TRBJ1-3, with a weak D call TRBD1 (6 bases). V lost 4 bases and J lost 3, with 17 bases in between. CDR3 length: 16 residues. From germline, CDR1 is SGHRS and CDR2 YFSETQ. The CDR3 bases are TGCGCCAGCAGCACCGGAGGCACAGGGCATGGAAACACCATATATTTT. Amino acid sequence: CASSTGGTGHGNTIYF.

CDR3 sequence: CASSGTGNNEQFF. CDR3 nucleotide sequence: TGTGCCAGTTCCGGGACAGGGAACAATGAGCAGTTCTTC. The chain employs TRBV19 and TRBJ2-1, with 9 bases identical to TRBD1. The V gene's germline CDR1 is LNHDA and CDR2 SQIVND (reference sequence). V lost 8 bases and J lost 5; bases outside the gene matches: 4. The CDR3 extends over 13 amino acids.

The chain links TRBV28 to TRBJ2-4, with TRBD2 matching 8 bases. The CDR3 loop spans 14 amino acids. J was trimmed by 6 bases and V by 7 bases; bases with no gene match: 8. Germline lookup yields CDR1 MDHEN and CDR2 SYDVKM. The CDR3, as DNA: TGTGCCAGCAAAAGCGGGGGTGAAAGAAACATTCAGTACTTC. It yields the protein CASKSGGERNIQYF. Complete variable domain (other parts from reference TRBV28 and TRBJ2-4): DVKVTQSSRYLVKRTGEKVFLECVQDMDHENMFWYRQDPGLGLRLIYFSYDVKMKEKGDIPEGYSVSREKKERFSLILESASTNQTSMYLCASKSGGERNIQYFGAGTRLSVL.

The sample holds many counts of this clonotype. The chain is built from TRBV10-3 and TRBJ2-7; D is ambiguous. The germline V gene has CDR1 ENHRY and CDR2 SYGVKD. The CDR3 is 11 amino acids. The V and J ends lost 4 bases and 3 bases respectively, with 4 bases between them. CDR3 in DNA: TGTGCCATCAGTGTAGACTACGAGCAGTACTTC. It is translated as CAISVDYEQYF.

This chain links TRBV4-1 with TRBJ1-6; TRBD1 is a possible D gene (5 bases). The CDR3 covers 17 residues. CDR1 and CDR2 (germline): MGHRA, YSYEKL. V dropped 0 bases and J dropped 7 bases, with 16 bases sitting between them. This chain's CDR3 is CASSQDSQSEGNSPLHF. In DNA form, the CDR3 reads TGCGCCAGCAGCCAAGATTCCCAGTCCGAGGGGAATTCACCCCTCCACTTT.

This clonotype has a count of ten or more. The chain uses TRBV4-1 and TRBJ2-1; TRBD2 might be the D (5 bases). This CDR3 is built from 15 residues. Per the germline V gene, CDR1 is MGHRA and CDR2 is YSYEKL. The V end was cut by 4 bases, the J end by 10 bases, with 20 bases between. The CDR3 nucleotides are TGCGCCAGCAGCCCCCTAGCCCCTAGGGTCGTGGAGCAGTTCTTC. Translation: CASSPLAPRVVEQFF.

At least ten counts were recorded for this clonotype. The chain has TRBV4-3 and TRBJ1-5, with a possible D match to TRBD1 (5 bases). The CDR3 sequence is 18 residues long. The ends were cut back, 0 bases at V and 6 bases at J, with 21 bases in the middle. Germline V gene sequence: CDR1 LGHNA, CDR2 YSLEER. The CDR3 sequence is CASSQDWKVQRGSQPQHF. In DNA, the CDR3 is TGCGCCAGCAGCCAAGATTGGAAGGTTCAGCGGGGCAGTCAGCCCCAGCATTTT.

Note on this clonotype: A much bigger clone sits one base away, suggesting this may be a read error. The chain combines TRBV6-1 with TRBJ2-2; TRBD2 might be the D (5 bases). The germline V gene encodes CDR1 MNHNS and CDR2 SASEGT. This CDR3 spans 15 amino acids. This CDR3 is CASSRISANTGELCF. CDR3 sequence (DNA): TGTGCCAGCAGTCGCATCAGCGCGAACACCGGGGAGCTGTGTTTT.

This clonotype was detected a few times. This chain joins TRBV5-5 and TRBJ1-5; weak D call: TRBD1 (6 bases). The V end was cut by 5 bases, the J end by 3 bases, with 18 bases between. The CDR3 runs 16 residues. Germline CDR1 and CDR2: SGHKS and YYEKEE (reference sequence). DNA of the CDR3: TGTGCCAGCAGGTTAAGGGACACCGCCTCCAATCAGCCCCAGCATTTT. Translating gives CASRLRDTASNQPQHF.

This clonotype was seen at least ten times. The chain joins TRBV7-2 to TRBJ2-5; 7 bases align to TRBD1. This CDR3 region has 13 residues. Germline V CDR1 and CDR2: SGHTA, FQGNSA. J lost 3 bases, V lost 6 bases, and 4 bases had no gene match. As DNA, the CDR3 is TGTGCCAGCAGGAAAGGACAGGAAGAGACCCAGTACTTC. As protein: CASRKGQEETQYF.

The sample holds many counts of this clonotype. The genes are TRBV6-5 and TRBJ2-7; 8 bases fit TRBD1. CDR3 length equals 15 residues. From germline, CDR1 is MNHEY and CDR2 SVGAGI. V was pared by 1 base and J by 0 bases, with 2 bases of the junction left unmatched. The CDR3 here is CASSYYRGSSYEQYF. Written as DNA, the CDR3 is TGTGCCAGCAGTTACTACAGGGGGAGCTCCTACGAGCAGTACTTC.

This clonotype was recorded at least ten times. V gene TRBV7-2 combines with J gene TRBJ2-4; the match to TRBD1 covers 7 bases. Germline CDR1 reads SGHTA; CDR2 reads FQGNSA. The V and J ends lost 0 bases and 5 bases, in that order; junction bases with no gene match: 1. This CDR3 region has 14 residues. CDR3 protein: CASSLAGTENIQYF. DNA for the CDR3: TGTGCCAGCAGCTTAGCCGGGACAGAAAACATTCAGTACTTC. The full variable domain, completed using reference TRBV7-2 and TRBJ2-4, is GAGVSQSPSNKVTEKGKDVELRCDPISGHTALYWYRQSLGQGLEFLIYFQGNSAPDKSGLPSDRFSAERTGGSVSTLTIQRTQQEDSAVYLCASSLAGTENIQYFGAGTRLSVL.

This clonotype was recorded at least ten times. The CDR3: CASSSLLGTGFEKLFF. The DNA for the CDR3 is TGTGCCAGCAGTTCCCTCCTTGGGACAGGGTTTGAAAAACTGTTTTTT. The chain combines TRBV6-5 with TRBJ1-4, with 9 bases that match TRBD1. Trimming at V came to 4 bases and at J to 7 bases, leaving 10 bases not matched to a gene. The germline V gene encodes CDR1 MNHEY and CDR2 SVGAGI. The CDR3 runs 16 residues.

This clonotype appeared many times. This rearrangement joins TRBV23-1 to TRBJ2-2; no clear D. TRBV23-1 is recorded as an ORF, its role being uncertain. The CDR3 spans 16 residues. Trimming took 0 bases from V and 2 from J, leaving 10 bases between them. The DNA of the CDR3 is TGCGCCAGCAGTCAATCGTCCTCTTTTAACACCGGGGAGCTGTTTTTT. It encodes CASSQSSSFNTGELFF.

This clonotype was picked up many times. CDR3 sequence reads: CASSPRQPTSGYTF. The CDR3, as DNA: TGTGCCAGCAGCCCCAGACAGCCTACTTCCGGCTACACCTTC. V usage is TRBV7-2 and J usage is TRBJ1-2, with a weak D call TRBD1 (5 bases). CDR3 size: 14 residues. Trimming removed 5 bases at V and 8 bases at J, with 18 bases between. Germline loops: CDR1 SGHTA, CDR2 FQGNSA.

This clonotype was seen at least ten times. The chain combines TRBV18 with TRBJ1-3, with no clear D. Germline CDR1 is KGHSH and CDR2 is LQKENI. This CDR3 region has 15 residues. V dropped 2 bases and J dropped 2 bases, with 10 bases sitting between them. The DNA for the CDR3 is TGTGCCAGCTCACCAACCCGAGGGACTGGAAACACCATATATTTT. It codes for CASSPTRGTGNTIYF.

This clonotype was counted many times. The rearrangement uses TRBV24-1 and TRBJ2-1; 10 bases line up with TRBD1. Germline trimming cut 4 bases from V and 7 bases from J; bases unmatched to any gene: 6. The CDR3 covers 15 residues. Germline CDR1 KGHDR, CDR2 SFDVKD. In nucleotides, the CDR3 is TGTGCCACCAGTGACCTGACAGGGGGCTCGAATGAGCAGTTCTTC. Translated, it gives CATSDLTGGSNEQFF.

This clonotype was counted ten times or more. CDR3 sequence reads: CASSQQLISGANVLTF. CDR3 nucleotides: TGCGCCAGCAGCCAACAGCTTATCTCTGGGGCCAACGTCCTGACTTTC. The chain employs TRBV5-1 and TRBJ2-6; D is unclear. The CDR3 has 16 residues. Germline CDR1 is SGHRS and CDR2 is YFSETQ. The ends were cut back, 4 bases at V and 0 bases at J, with 11 bases in the middle.